This T cell receptor (beta chain) stems from a study of T cells in Graves' hyperthyroidism and ophthalmopathy. The V end lost 2 bases, the J end lost 4 bases, and 12 bases lay between the germline ends. The CDR3 spans 14 residues. From germline, CDR1 is SGHTA and CDR2 FQGNSA. From RNA transcripts, TCR beta CDR3 regions were amplified. HTBI primers were the set used in a first-round RT-PCR of the TCR CDR3. TCRdb reanalysed the multiplex PCR reads using MiXCR and keeps one entry per CDR3 protein. Here the sample spans hundreds of thousands of distinct CDR3 sequences, nearly 15% being singletons. This clonotype came up a few times.

The origin of this receptor is a woman aged 55-70 years with Graves' ophthalmopathy. The sample consisted of blood. The gene calls are TRBV7-2 and TRBJ2-7; no clear D. This chain's CDR3 is CASSLSYRNYEQYF. CDR3 in DNA: TGTGCCAGCAGCTTAAGTTACAGAAATTACGAGCAGTACTTC.